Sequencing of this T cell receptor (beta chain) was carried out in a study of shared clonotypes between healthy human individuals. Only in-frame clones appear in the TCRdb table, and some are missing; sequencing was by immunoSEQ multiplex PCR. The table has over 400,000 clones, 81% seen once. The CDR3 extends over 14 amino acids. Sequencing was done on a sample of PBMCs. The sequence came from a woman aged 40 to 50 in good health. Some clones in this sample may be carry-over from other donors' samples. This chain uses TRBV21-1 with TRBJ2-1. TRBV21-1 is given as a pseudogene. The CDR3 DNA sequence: TGTGCCAGCAACCCTTTAGGCAGAAACAATGAGCAGTTCTTC. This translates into CASNPLGRNNEQFF.